What follows are 25 T cell receptor beta chains derived from one specimen sequenced in a study of OX40 agonist ivuxolimab in advanced cancers. Receptors were amplified or captured by the immunoSEQ multiplex PCR assay. In its TCRdb copy, this immuneACCESS table keeps in-frame sequences only and misses some clones. Where compared with another copy, unresolved V genes explain less than half of these, and the others have no known cause. The sample records some 42,000 clones, around 87% of which are singletons. Approximately 33% of the sample comes from the top ten. The material was CD4+ or CD8+ T cells sorted from blood, obtained in a trial of the OX40 agonist ivuxolimab. These receptors all stem from an adult with an advanced solid tumor such as melanoma, head and neck, liver or kidney cancer.

This CDR3 reads CASSLSTGWSGPSRGTQYF. CDR3 in DNA: TGTGCCAGCAGCTTAAGCACTGGGTGGTCGGGCCCAAGTCGGGGGACCCAGTACTTC. The J gene is TRBJ2-5, the V gene TRBV7-8, with TRBD2 as a possible D gene (5 bases). CDR1 is SGHVS and CDR2 is FQNEAQ in the germline V gene. The ends were cut back, 2 bases at V and 7 bases at J, with 29 bases in the middle. The CDR3 totals 19 residues.

The V call is TRBV7-3, the J call TRBJ1-1; D gene ambiguous. V was trimmed by 5 bases and J by 6 bases, leaving 16 bases between them. CDR3 length: 14 amino acids. Germline-derived CDR1 and CDR2 are SGHTA and FQGTGA. In nucleotides, the CDR3 is TGTGCCAGCAGCCCAGGCCCAGGCTATCCTGAAGCTTTCTTT. Its protein product is CASSPGPGYPEAFF.

The rearrangement uses TRBV7-3 and TRBJ2-1; 7 bases are shared with TRBD2. The CDR3 has 16 amino acids. Trimming removed 4 bases from V and 6 bases from J; junction bases left unmatched: 12. In germline, CDR1 is SGHTA, CDR2 FQGTGA. The CDR3 DNA reads as TGTGCCAGCAGCTGGCGTGGAGAGCGGGGAGTCAATGAGCAGTTCTTC. Its protein is CASSWRGERGVNEQFF. Based on the CDR3 plus reference TRBV7-3 and TRBJ2-1, the full variable domain is GAGVSQTPSNKVTEKGKYVELRCDPISGHTALYWYRQSLGQGPEFLIYFQGTGAADDSGLPNDRFFAVRPEGSVSTLKIQRTERGDSAVYLCASSWRGERGVNEQFFGPGTRLTVL.

The genes are TRBV29-1 and TRBJ2-4; 12 nucleotides agree with TRBD2. Germline V lookup: CDR1 SQVTM, CDR2 ANQGSEA. The CDR3 contains 19 residues. The V gene end was trimmed by 3 bases and the J gene end by 1 base; junction bases not matched to a gene: 13. The CDR3: CSVDTPGLAGLVAKNIQYF. In DNA, the CDR3 is TGCAGCGTTGATACACCGGGACTAGCGGGTTTAGTGGCCAAAAACATTCAGTACTTC.

V gene TRBV2 combines with J gene TRBJ2-7; 8 bases line up with TRBD1. The CDR3 consists of 12 residues. From germline, CDR1 is SNHLY and CDR2 FYNNEI. V lost 11 bases, J lost 4 bases, and 7 bases stayed unmatched. Here the CDR3 DNA reads TGTGCCTTCTGGACAGGGCTTTACGAGCAGTACTTC. Translated: CAFWTGLYEQYF.

The chain combines TRBV9 with TRBJ2-2; no reliable D call. This CDR3 is 14 amino acids long. Trimming removed 2 bases at V and 0 bases at J, with 5 bases between. The germline gives CDR1 SGDLS, CDR2 YYNGEE. This CDR3 reads CASSVAPNTGELFF. As DNA, the CDR3 is TGTGCCAGCAGCGTCGCTCCGAACACCGGGGAGCTGTTTTTT.

J is TRBJ2-4 and V is TRBV5-8; D not resolved. Germline V CDR1 and CDR2: SGHTS, YDEGEE. The CDR3 has 15 residues. The V gene lost 0 bases and the J gene lost 2 bases, with 9 bases spanning the gap. The CDR3 loop is CASSLVRGSKNIQYF. In DNA, the CDR3 is TGTGCCAGCAGCTTGGTACGAGGATCCAAAAACATTCAGTACTTC.

The chain couples TRBV9 to TRBJ2-1; the D gene is possibly TRBD2 (5 bases). Between the trimmed V and J ends, which lost 2 bases and 6 bases, there was a span of 15 bases. This CDR3 is built from 15 residues. Germline lookup yields CDR1 SGDLS and CDR2 YYNGEE. In nucleotides, the CDR3 is TGTGCCAGCAGCGTGGCTAGCTCCCTGGGCAATGAGCAGTTCTTC. As protein: CASSVASSLGNEQFF.

The chain uses TRBV25-1 and TRBJ1-4; the D gene is possibly TRBD1 (5 bases). This CDR3 has 15 amino acids. Trimming left V 3 bases short and J 5 bases short, with 13 bases between. Germline V gene data show CDR1 as MGHDK and CDR2 as SYGVNS. CDR3 region: CASSERPGGNEKLFF. CDR3 sequence (DNA): TGTGCCAGCAGTGAGCGACCGGGGGGAAATGAAAAACTGTTTTTT.

J is TRBJ1-4 and V is TRBV28, with a possible D match to TRBD1 (6 bases). V lost 4 bases and J 8 bases, leaving 14 bases between the germline ends. The CDR3 is made up of 14 amino acids. Germline CDR1 is MDHEN and CDR2 is SYDVKM. The CDR3 DNA reads as TGTGCCAGCAGTTGGGGGGGCCAGGGGGAAAAACTGTTTTTT. Residues: CASSWGGQGEKLFF.

The rearrangement uses TRBV5-4 and TRBJ2-1; D tentatively reads TRBD1 or TRBD2 (5 bases each). This CDR3 has 15 residues. From germline, CDR1 is SGHNT and CDR2 YYREEE (reference sequence). Trimming shortened V by 3 bases and J by 6 bases, and 16 bases separated the two germline ends. The CDR3 protein is CASSSGTPHGNEQFF. The CDR3 coding sequence is TGTGCCAGCAGCTCCGGGACGCCACACGGCAATGAGCAGTTCTTC.

The V call is TRBV5-4, the J call TRBJ2-1; the D gene is possibly TRBD2 (6 bases). The V end lost 3 bases, the J end lost 0 bases, and 10 bases lay between the germline ends. The CDR3 length is 15 residues. Germline V gives CDR1 SGHNT, CDR2 YYREEE (reference sequence). The CDR3 protein is CASSSSAGSYNEQFF. CDR3 nucleotide sequence: TGTGCCAGCAGCTCCTCAGCGGGCTCCTACAATGAGCAGTTCTTC. Full variable domain (remainder filled in from reference TRBV5-4 and TRBJ2-1): ETGVTQSPTHLIKTRGQQVTLRCSSQSGHNTVSWYQQALGQGPQFIFQYYREEENGRGNFPPRFSGLQFPNYSSELNVNALELDDSALYLCASSSSAGSYNEQFFGPGTRLTVL.

The chain has TRBV10-3 and TRBJ1-2, with TRBD1 identical over 10 bases. V was pared by 5 bases and J by 8 bases, with 8 bases of the junction left unmatched. This CDR3 contains 14 residues. Per germline, CDR1 ENHRY and CDR2 SYGVKD. The CDR3 nucleotides are TGTGCCATCAGTTTGGGAGGGACAGGGGACGGCTACACCTTC. This codes for CAISLGGTGDGYTF.

The chain recombines TRBV5-6 with TRBJ2-5; the D call may be TRBD1 or TRBD2 (5 bases each). Trimming removed 4 bases from V and 4 bases from J, with 17 bases in between. The germline gives CDR1 SGHDT, CDR2 YYEEEE. There are 15 residues in the CDR3. As DNA, the CDR3 is TGTGCCAGCAGCCCTACGGGACCGCTCTCAGAGACCCAGTACTTC. Its protein product is CASSPTGPLSETQYF.

The chain uses TRBV2 and TRBJ1-5, with D uncertain. V was pared by 6 bases and J by 5 bases, with 11 bases between. The CDR3 consists of 13 residues. The germline V gene encodes CDR1 SNHLY and CDR2 FYNNEI. In DNA, the CDR3 is TGTGCCAGCAGGTCTAACGAGGATCAGCCCCAGCATTTT. It is translated as CASRSNEDQPQHF. Full variable domain (remainder filled in from reference TRBV2 and TRBJ1-5): EPEVTQTPSHQVTQMGQEVILRCVPISNHLYFYWYRQILGQKVEFLVSFYNNEISEKSEIFDDQFSVERPDGSNFTLKIRSTKLEDSAMYFCASRSNEDQPQHFGDGTRLSIL.

CDR3 region: CASSLAVGAVEQYF. The DNA of the CDR3 is TGTGCCAGCAGCCTGGCCGTGGGTGCGGTCGAGCAGTACTTC. The V call is TRBV7-8, the J call TRBJ2-7; D is ambiguous. Trimming pared 5 bases from V and 6 bases from J, leaving 17 bases between. Germline V gene lookup returns CDR1 SGHVS and CDR2 FQNEAQ. The CDR3 spans 14 residues. The entire variable domain, with the rest obtained from reference TRBV7-8 and TRBJ2-7, is as follows: GAGVSQSPRYKVAKRGQDVALRCDPISGHVSLFWYQQALGQGPEFLTYFQNEAQLDKSGLPSDRFFAERPEGSVSTLKIQRTQQEDSAVYLCASSLAVGAVEQYFGPGTRLTVT.

The chain combines TRBV11-2 with TRBJ1-3, with 7 positions matching TRBD1. The V segment lost 6 bases and the J segment 3 bases; nucleotides outside the gene matches: 5. The CDR3 has 14 amino acids. CDR1 and CDR2 (germline): SGHAT, FQNNGV. The CDR3 loop reads CASSQGGFGNTIYF. CDR3 bases: TGTGCCAGCAGTCAAGGGGGCTTTGGAAACACCATATATTTT.

The rearrangement links TRBV18 to TRBJ2-1; 15 bases are shared with TRBD2. Trimming took 1 base from V and 8 from J; bases not matched to a gene: 3. The CDR3 spans 16 residues. CDR1 and CDR2 from the germline V gene are KGHSH and LQKENI. The CDR3 DNA sequence: TGTGCCAGCTCACCACTCGGACTAGCGGGGGGGGATGAGCAGTTCTTC. It yields the protein CASSPLGLAGGDEQFF.

The V and J genes are TRBV9 and TRBJ2-7, with 7 bases matching TRBD1. The CDR3 has 15 amino acids. Trimming took 4 bases from V and 6 from J; bases not matched to a gene: 13. CDR1 is SGDLS, CDR2 YYNGEE, per germline. The CDR3 protein is CASSISDRLGSEQYF. CDR3 nucleotides: TGTGCCAGCAGCATTTCGGACAGGTTGGGATCCGAGCAGTACTTC.

This sequence joins TRBV6-6 and TRBJ2-5; D may be TRBD1 or TRBD2 (5 bases each). The CDR3 sequence is 14 residues long. CDR1 and CDR2 from the germline V gene are MNHNY and SVGAGI (reference sequence). Trimming removed 7 bases from V and 7 bases from J, with 19 bases in between. The CDR3 DNA sequence: TGTGCCAGCATCGCCGGGACCCCAACTTTGACCCAGTACTTC. This translates into CASIAGTPTLTQYF.

The V gene is TRBV5-1, the J gene TRBJ1-5; D uncertain. Trimming left V 1 base short and J 2 bases short, with 4 bases between. This CDR3 spans 13 amino acids. CDR1 is SGHRS and CDR2 is YFSETQ in the germline V gene. Written as DNA, the CDR3 is TGCGCCAGCAGCTTGAGTGGCAATCAGCCCCAGCATTTT. Translated, it gives CASSLSGNQPQHF.

This chain connects TRBV5-1 to TRBJ1-2; 8 bases agree with TRBD1. There are 13 residues in the CDR3. Germline V gene sequence: CDR1 SGHRS, CDR2 YFSETQ. The V gene end was trimmed by 2 bases and the J gene end by 6 bases; junction bases not matched to a gene: 3. DNA of the CDR3: TGCGCCAGCAGCTTCACAGGGGGAGATGGCTACACCTTC. This sequence encodes CASSFTGGDGYTF.

The table lists this clone with a few counts. J is TRBJ1-2 and V is TRBV6-1, with D maybe TRBD1 (5 bases). Trimming took 6 bases from V and 5 from J, leaving 19 bases between them. This CDR3 contains 15 residues. CDR1 and CDR2 from the germline V gene are MNHNS and SASEGT. CDR3 region: CASRISSTGPYGYTF. CDR3 bases: TGTGCCAGCAGGATAAGTTCGACGGGACCGTATGGCTACACCTTC.

This chain uses TRBV7-9 with TRBJ1-3; no firm D call. V was pared by 5 bases and J by 7 bases, with 18 bases between. Germline V CDR1 and CDR2: SEHNR, FQNEAQ (reference sequence). The CDR3 totals 15 residues. CDR3 coding DNA: TGTGCCAGCAGCCCGAAAGTAAGGCTGGGGAACACCATATATTTT. Its translation is CASSPKVRLGNTIYF.

The chain recombines TRBV29-1 with TRBJ2-5; the match to TRBD2 covers 7 bases. Germline CDR1 is SQVTM and CDR2 is ANQGSEA. This CDR3 is 15 amino acids long. With V trimmed by 5 bases and J by 4 bases, 13 bases remained unmatched. The DNA for the CDR3 is TGCAGCGTTTTGTGGCCCGGCGGGAGCGCAGAGACCCAGTACTTC. It yields the protein CSVLWPGGSAETQYF. The whole variable domain, remainder taken from reference TRBV29-1 and TRBJ2-5, is SAVISQKPSRDICQRGTSLTIQCQVDSQVTMMFWYRQQPGQSLTLIATANQGSEATYESGFVIDKFPISRPNLTFSTLTVSNMSPEDSSIYLCSVLWPGGSAETQYFGPGTRLLVL.